The TCR beta chain under discussion was sequenced for a study of shared clonotypes between healthy human individuals. The count of this clone is one. CDR1 and CDR2 from the germline V gene are SGHRS and YFSETQ. The V and J ends lost 0 bases and 7 bases, in that order; junction bases with no gene match: 10. The CDR3 covers 16 residues. CD4+ cells underwent separation, giving CD45RA+ naive and CD45RA-negative memory subsets. Data came from immunoSEQ multiplex PCR; TCRdb stores just in-frame clones and leaves some out. Of fewer than 1.6 million clones in the sample, about 98.5% are singletons; the top ten hold around 0.33%.

The clonotype was recovered from a man younger than 40 in good health. This chain connects TRBV5-1 to TRBJ2-7; 10 nucleotides align to TRBD2. The sample comprised naive CD4+ T cells sorted from blood. Stated subset: CD45RA+ positively selected. The CDR3 region has the DNA TGCGCCAGCAGCTTGGCCGGGGCTAGCGGGAGTGAAGAGCAGTACTTC. Protein product: CASSLAGASGSEEQYF.